The 10 T cell receptor beta chains presented below share a single source sample, sequenced in a study of blood T cell repertoires in COVID-19. Only in-frame clones appear in the TCRdb table, and some are missing; sequencing was by immunoSEQ multiplex PCR. The profile covers 500,000 to 600,000 clones, with roughly 89% appearing a single time and 7.5% to 9% taken by the ten largest. The source material was peripheral blood. Receptors originate from a woman aged 50 to 60 with COVID-19, enrolled during active disease.

The V call is TRBV11-2, the J call TRBJ1-1, with a possible D match to TRBD1 (6 bases). The V gene's germline CDR1 is SGHAT and CDR2 FQNNGV. Trimming left V 7 bases short and J 5 bases short, with 23 bases between. The CDR3 is made up of 16 amino acids. This chain's CDR3 is CASTLSRGMAPTEAFF. CDR3 nucleotide sequence: TGTGCCAGCACACTCAGCAGGGGAATGGCGCCAACTGAAGCTTTCTTT.

CDR3 protein: CASSISGDEKLFF. For the CDR3, the DNA is TGTGCCAGTAGTATATCCGGGGATGAAAAACTGTTTTTT. The chain is built from TRBV19 and TRBJ1-4; D unclear. CDR3 size: 13 residues. Germline-derived CDR1 and CDR2 are LNHDA and SQIVND (reference sequence). V shed 2 bases and J shed 6 bases, with 7 bases lying between them.

This rearrangement joins TRBV5-1 to TRBJ2-1, with D possibly being TRBD1 (6 bases). The CDR3 extends over 13 amino acids. Trimming cost V 2 bases and J 7 bases, with 10 bases left between them. From germline, CDR1 is SGHRS and CDR2 YFSETQ. CDR3 nucleotide sequence: TGCGCCAGCAGCTTAACAGGGCGGAATGAGCAGTTCTTC. Amino acids: CASSLTGRNEQFF.

This chain links TRBV20-1 with TRBJ2-1, with 14 positions matching TRBD2. Germline CDR1 DFQATT, CDR2 SNEGSKA (reference sequence). V was pared by 3 bases and J by 6 bases, with 10 bases of the junction left unmatched. The CDR3 has 17 residues. Written as DNA, the CDR3 is TGCAGTGCTAGTTTAGGACTAGCGGGGGGCAGGATCAATGAGCAGTTCTTC. Its protein is CSASLGLAGGRINEQFF.

The sample holds one count of this clone. This sample also contains other DNA sequences that code for the same CDR3. The rearrangement links TRBV27 to TRBJ1-5; weak D call: TRBD1 (6 bases). The CDR3 runs 12 residues. Trimming pared 6 bases from V and 6 bases from J, leaving 9 bases between. CDR1 is MNHEY, CDR2 SMNVEV, per germline (reference sequence). The CDR3 region is CASRTGIQPQHF. The CDR3 nucleotides read TGTGCCAGCAGAACAGGGATTCAGCCCCAGCATTTT.

The chain links TRBV14 to TRBJ1-3, with TRBD1 matching over 10 bases. Per germline, CDR1 SGHDN and CDR2 FVKESK. There are 18 residues in the CDR3. J was trimmed by 7 bases and V by 5 bases; bases with no gene match: 17. Written as DNA, the CDR3 is TGTGCCAGCAGCAGTAATTTTGGGACAGGGGTCTTCGGGAACACCATATATTTT. Translated: CASSSNFGTGVFGNTIYF.

The V call is TRBV5-1, the J call TRBJ1-1, with D perhaps matching TRBD1 (5 bases). Germline loops: CDR1 SGHRS, CDR2 YFSETQ. The CDR3 spans 13 residues. Trimming left V 2 bases short and J 2 bases short, with 7 bases between. CDR3 nucleotide sequence: TGCGCCAGCAGCTTCGACAGAAACACTGAAGCTTTCTTT. Its protein product is CASSFDRNTEAFF. Full variable domain (missing parts from reference TRBV5-1 and TRBJ1-1): KAGVTQTPRYLIKTRGQQVTLSCSPISGHRSVSWYQQTPGQGLQFLFEYFSETQRNKGNFPGRFSGRQFSNSRSEMNVSTLELGDSALYLCASSFDRNTEAFFGQGTRLTVV.

This rearrangement joins TRBV5-6 to TRBJ1-4, with a possible D match to TRBD1 (6 bases). CDR3 length equals 15 residues. The germline V gene has CDR1 SGHDT and CDR2 YYEEEE. V shed 2 bases and J shed 2 bases, with 10 bases lying between them. The CDR3 DNA is TGTGCCAGCAGCTTCGTAGACAGGACTAATGAAAAACTGTTTTTT. This sequence encodes CASSFVDRTNEKLFF.

This clone was seen more than once but under ten times. The chain links TRBV2 to TRBJ1-2; 7 bases line up with TRBD1. V lost 4 bases, J lost 8 bases, and 7 bases stayed unmatched. Germline lookup yields CDR1 SNHLY and CDR2 FYNNEI. This CDR3 spans 13 amino acids. CDR3 residues: CASSADREGGYTF. CDR3 bases: TGTGCCAGCAGTGCCGACAGGGAAGGCGGCTACACCTTC. The full variable domain, rest sourced from reference TRBV2 and TRBJ1-2, is EPEVTQTPSHQVTQMGQEVILRCVPISNHLYFYWYRQILGQKVEFLVSFYNNEISEKSEIFDDQFSVERPDGSNFTLKIRSTKLEDSAMYFCASSADREGGYTFGSGTRLTVV.

V gene TRBV10-3 combines with J gene TRBJ1-3; D is ambiguous. Per the germline V gene, CDR1 is ENHRY and CDR2 is SYGVKD. The CDR3 runs to 15 residues. V shed 3 bases and J shed 0 bases, with 9 bases lying between them. CDR3 sequence (DNA): TGTGCCATCAGTGAATATCTTAGCTCTGGAAACACCATATATTTT. This gives the protein CAISEYLSSGNTIYF.